A single sample is the source of the 16 T cell receptor beta chains below, sequenced in a study of tumor-infiltrating lymphocytes in primary liver carcinoma. Researchers drew blood RNA from unsorted whole blood and extracted germline DNA as well. A primer matching the constant region was used to make TCR beta cDNA from 500 to 650 ng of total RNA. It was through three nested multiplex PCR rounds of slightly modified ARM-PCR that TCR beta libraries arose. Amplification in the first two PCR rounds was performed using TRBV1-TRBV30 forward primers and a C-beta reverse primer for 10 cycles each. TCRdb ran MiXCR on the multiplex PCR reads and lists one entry per CDR3 protein. The sample lists about 180,000 distinct CDR3 sequences; about 60% were seen once. The sample taken for sequencing was peripheral blood. The receptors come from a middle-aged man with primary liver carcinoma and hepatitis B virus infection.

This clonotype has more than one count but fewer than ten. This rearrangement joins TRBV6-5 to TRBJ2-7; D might be TRBD1 (5 bases). Germline CDR1 is MNHEY and CDR2 is SVGAGI. There are 13 residues in the CDR3. V lost 2 bases, J lost 6 bases, and 11 bases lay in between. CDR3 in DNA: TGTGCCAGCAGTTACGGAGACAGTCGCGAGCAGTACTTC. Translated: CASSYGDSREQYF.

The table lists this clonotype with a count of one. A junction boundary mismatches the germline segment, possibly from a read error. J is TRBJ2-2 and V is TRBV5-1; D possibly corresponds to TRBD1 (6 bases). Germline V gene sequence: CDR1 SGHRS, CDR2 YFSETQ. CDR3 length: 16 amino acids. CDR3 in amino acids: CASSSGQPENTVELFF. The CDR3 nucleotides read TGCGCCAGCAGCTCCGGACAGCCCGAGAACACCGTGGAGCTGTTTTTT.

This clonotype appeared a few times. This sequence joins TRBV6-5 and TRBJ1-3; possibly TRBD1 for D (5 bases). Trimming left V 6 bases short and J 6 bases short, with 15 bases between. The V gene's germline CDR1 is MNHEY and CDR2 SVGAGI. The CDR3 is made up of 14 amino acids. The DNA of the CDR3 is TGTGCCAGCAGCTCCGGGACCCTAAAAAACACCATATATTTT. As protein: CASSSGTLKNTIYF.

The CDR3 DNA is TGTGCCAGCAGTCCTTTCACCGCGACAGCCAAACCCTACGAGCAGTACTTC. Amino acids: CASSPFTATAKPYEQYF. The chain couples TRBV6-2 or TRBV6-3 to TRBJ2-7; D perhaps matches TRBD1 (5 bases). CDR1 and CDR2 (germline): MNHEY, SVGEGT. This CDR3 is 17 amino acids long. V lost 5 bases, J lost 2 bases, and 22 bases lay in between.

With respect to this clonotype: A much larger clone is a single base away; this may be a read error. This rearrangement joins TRBV29-1 to TRBJ2-7; tentative D call: TRBD1 (6 bases). The V end lost 5 bases, the J end lost 6 bases, and 17 bases lay between the germline ends. The CDR3 runs to 13 residues. Germline loops: CDR1 SQVTM, CDR2 ANQGSEA. CDR3 region: CSVSLDRNGEQYF. CDR3 DNA sequence: TGCAGCGTTTCCCTAGACAGGAATGGCGAGCAGTACTTC.

This clonotype occurred many times. The V gene is TRBV10-3, the J gene TRBJ2-5; 8 bases align to TRBD2. V shed 3 bases and J 4 bases; nucleotides not matched to a gene: 7. In germline, CDR1 is ENHRY, CDR2 SYGVKD. This CDR3 contains 15 residues. CDR3 nucleotide sequence: TGTGCCATCAGTGATCGAGCGGGAGAGGGAGAGACCCAGTACTTC. Amino acid sequence: CAISDRAGEGETQYF.

Note on this clonotype: This may arise from a read error, as a much more abundant clone is one base away. The chain uses TRBV29-1 and TRBJ1-1, with TRBD1 identical over 7 bases. Losses at the gene ends were 6 bases for V and 1 base for J; bases not matched to a gene: 5. The V gene's germline CDR1 is SQVTM and CDR2 ANQGSEA. The CDR3 contains 13 residues. CDR3: CSVTGQPNTEAFF. The DNA of the CDR3 is TGCAGCGTCACGGGACAGCCGAACACTGAAGCTTTCTTT.

A word on this clonotype: A read error may account for a junction end that differs from germline. The chain couples TRBV12-3 or TRBV12-4 to TRBJ2-7; tentatively, D is TRBD1 (7 bases). The CDR3 covers 13 residues. The CDR3 loop is CAGGKRGLGEQYF. In DNA form, the CDR3 reads TGCGCCGGGGGAAAAAGGGGGCTCGGCGAGCAGTACTTC.

Concerning this clonotype itself: A much more abundant neighbour one base away suggests this may be a read error. V gene TRBV11-3 combines with J gene TRBJ2-2; 9 bases fit TRBD2. From germline, CDR1 is SGHNT and CDR2 YENEEA. This CDR3 has 15 amino acids. The CDR3 reads CASSFLAGSTVELFF. The CDR3 DNA reads TGTGCCAGCAGCTTCCTAGCGGGATCCACCGTGGAGCTGTTTTTT. The entire variable domain, with the rest obtained from reference TRBV11-3 and TRBJ2-2, is as follows: EAGVVQSPRYKIIEKKQPVAFWCNPISGHNTLYWYLQNLGQGPELLIRYENEEAVDDSQLPKDRFSAERLKGVDSTLKIQPAELGDSAVYLCASSFLAGSTVELFFGEGSRLTVL.

This clonotype has a single count. This may be a read error: a much more frequent sequence differs by one nucleotide. The chain employs TRBV29-1 and TRBJ1-2; 7 positions agree with TRBD1. Germline CDR1 reads SQVTM; CDR2 reads ANQGSEA. V lost 4 bases and J lost 8; bases outside the gene matches: 7. The CDR3 length is 12 residues. CDR3 amino acids: CSVVGTVEGYTF. CDR3 coding DNA: TGCAGCGTTGTTGGGACAGTGGAAGGCTACACCTTC.

With regard to this clonotype: The conserved closing phenylalanine or tryptophan is absent in this CDR3, likely reflecting a read error. The genes are TRBV11-2 and TRBJ1-2; D remains ambiguous. From germline, CDR1 is SGHAT and CDR2 FQNNGV. The CDR3 runs to 12 residues. The CDR3 here is CASSPVGDGYTS. The CDR3, as DNA: TGTGCAAGCAGCCCTGTCGGGGATGGCTACACCTCC.

A word on this clonotype: Relative to the germline gene, one junction end is altered; a read error may explain this. The chain recombines TRBV11-2 with TRBJ2-7, with D hard to call. Looked up from germline, CDR1 is SGHAT and CDR2 is FQNNGV. This CDR3 is built from 14 residues. The CDR3 nucleotides read TGTGCCAGCAGCTTACAATTTACTTCCTACGAGCAGTATTTC. It yields the protein CASSLQFTSYEQYF. Complete variable domain (other parts from reference TRBV11-2 and TRBJ2-7): EAGVAQSPRYKIIEKRQSVAFWCNPISGHATLYWYQQILGQGPKLLIQFQNNGVVDDSQLPKDRFSAERLKGVDSTLKIQPAKLEDSAVYLCASSLQFTSYEQYFGPGTRLTVT.

The rearrangement links TRBV7-8 to TRBJ2-1; 10 nucleotides line up with TRBD2. The CDR3 extends over 16 amino acids. Germline CDR1 reads SGHVS; CDR2 reads FQNEAQ. V was pared by 2 bases and J by 0 bases, with 1 base of the junction left unmatched. The CDR3 sequence is CASSLLAGVSYNEQFF. In DNA form, the CDR3 reads TGTGCCAGCAGCTTACTAGCGGGAGTCTCCTACAATGAGCAGTTCTTC. Variable domain in full (rest from reference TRBV7-8 and TRBJ2-1): GAGVSQSPRYKVAKRGQDVALRCDPISGHVSLFWYQQALGQGPEFLTYFQNEAQLDKSGLPSDRFFAERPEGSVSTLKIQRTQQEDSAVYLCASSLLAGVSYNEQFFGPGTRLTVL.

Worth noting for this clonotype: A much larger clone differs from this one at a single base, so this may be a read error. J is TRBJ2-5 and V is TRBV6-5, with D unclear. Germline assignment: CDR1 MNHEY and CDR2 SVGAGI. The CDR3 totals 13 residues. The CDR3 nucleotides read TGTGCCAGCAATAAAGGCAGTCAAGAGACCCTGTACTTC. It translates to CASNKGSQETLYF.

This clonotype was seen a single time. This chain links TRBV7-9 with TRBJ2-1; D remains ambiguous. The germline V and J ends were trimmed by 7 bases and 8 bases, with 12 bases remaining between them. Looked up from germline, CDR1 is SEHNR and CDR2 is FQNEAQ (reference sequence). The CDR3 consists of 12 residues. The CDR3 sequence: CASTSLGYEQFF. As DNA, the CDR3 is TGTGCCAGCACCTCCTTGGGGTATGAGCAGTTCTTC.

DNA of the CDR3: TGTGCCAGCAGACCCGGGTTAGCGGGAGAGACTTACAATGAGCAGTTCTTC. It codes for CASRPGLAGETYNEQFF. This chain connects TRBV7-9 to TRBJ2-1; 9 bases align to TRBD2. V lost 6 bases, J lost 4 bases, and 13 bases stayed unmatched. The CDR3 is 17 residues long. In germline, CDR1 is SEHNR, CDR2 FQNEAQ (reference sequence).